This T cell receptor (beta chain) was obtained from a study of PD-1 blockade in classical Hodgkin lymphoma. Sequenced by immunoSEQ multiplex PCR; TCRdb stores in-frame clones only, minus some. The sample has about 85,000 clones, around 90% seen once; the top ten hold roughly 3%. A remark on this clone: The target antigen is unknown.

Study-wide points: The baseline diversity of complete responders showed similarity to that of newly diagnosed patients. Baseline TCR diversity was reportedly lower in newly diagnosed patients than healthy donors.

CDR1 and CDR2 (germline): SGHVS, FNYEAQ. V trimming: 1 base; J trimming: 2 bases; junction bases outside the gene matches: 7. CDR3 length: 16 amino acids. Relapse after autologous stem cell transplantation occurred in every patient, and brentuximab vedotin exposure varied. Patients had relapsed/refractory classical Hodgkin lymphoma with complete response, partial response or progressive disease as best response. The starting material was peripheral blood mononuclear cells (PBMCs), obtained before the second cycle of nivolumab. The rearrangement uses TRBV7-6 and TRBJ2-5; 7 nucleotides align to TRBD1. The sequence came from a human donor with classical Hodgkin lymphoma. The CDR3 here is CASSLGTGGIQETQYF. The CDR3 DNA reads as TGTGCCAGCAGCTTAGGGACAGGCGGAATTCAAGAGACCCAGTACTTC.